The next 3 T cell receptor beta chains were all read from a single sample in a study of blood T cell repertoires in COVID-19. Assay: immunoSEQ multiplex PCR; the TCRdb copy retains only in-frame clones and omits some. The sample records tens of thousands of clones, 86% being singletons. The sequenced sample consisted of peripheral blood. Receptors originate from a man aged 50-59 years with active COVID-19.

V gene TRBV27 combines with J gene TRBJ2-1; no reliable D call. Germline CDR1 and CDR2: MNHEY and SMNVEV (reference sequence). V shed 6 bases and J shed 10 bases, with 10 bases lying between them. This CDR3 has 11 residues. Written as DNA, the CDR3 is TGTGCCAGCAGGGAGCGCTACGAGCAGTTCTTC. This sequence encodes CASRERYEQFF.

This clone was seen more than once but under ten times. The chain links TRBV5-1 to TRBJ2-3; no firm D call. V gave up 1 base and J gave up 0 bases, with 6 bases separating them. CDR1 SGHRS and CDR2 YFSETQ come from the germline V gene. This CDR3 has 14 amino acids. The CDR3, as DNA: TGCGCCAGCAGCTTGAGCGAGAGCACAGATACGCAGTATTTT. It is translated as CASSLSESTDTQYF.

This clone was recorded a few times. This sequence joins TRBV4-3 and TRBJ2-2; 8 bases map to TRBD1. The ends lost 1 base at V and 9 bases at J; junction bases unmatched: 10. This CDR3 has 16 residues. Germline CDR1 and CDR2: LGHNA and YSLEER. The CDR3 spells CASSQADRGEKRELFF. DNA of the CDR3: TGCGCCAGCAGCCAAGCCGACAGGGGTGAGAAAAGGGAGCTGTTTTTT.